The 29 T cell receptor beta chains in this list originate from one sample, sequenced in a study of blood T cell repertoires in COVID-19. Profiling relied on immunoSEQ multiplex PCR, and the TCRdb table lists in-frame clones only, not all of them. The table lists some 180,000 clones, around 83% of them singletons. The sample was peripheral blood. Every receptor here comes from a woman between 70 and 85 years old who had recovered from COVID-19.

The chain combines TRBV7-8 with TRBJ2-3, with unresolved D. The CDR3 totals 15 residues. Germline V gives CDR1 SGHVS, CDR2 FQNEAQ. The V end was cut by 1 base, the J end by 0 bases, with 8 bases between. The CDR3 protein is CASSLGQPSTDTQYF. CDR3 bases: TGTGCCAGCAGCTTAGGGCAACCTAGCACAGATACGCAGTATTTT.

With respect to this clone: Additional DNA sequences in this sample encode the identical CDR3. DNA for the CDR3: TGTGCCAGCAGCTCGGGACAGGGGGAGACCCAGTACTTC. Translation: CASSSGQGETQYF. V gene TRBV7-2 combines with J gene TRBJ2-5; 10 bases line up with TRBD1. The length of the CDR3 is 13 residues. V lost 4 bases, J lost 5 bases, and 1 base stayed unmatched. Germline CDR1 is SGHTA and CDR2 is FQGNSA.

The genes are TRBV30 and TRBJ1-2; 8 bases align to TRBD1. Germline lookup yields CDR1 GTSNPN and CDR2 SVGIG (reference sequence). The CDR3 extends over 13 amino acids. Trimming at V came to 0 bases and at J to 5 bases, leaving 2 bases not matched to a gene. The CDR3 DNA follows: TGTGCCTGGAGTGTACAGGGGGGTTATGGCTACACCTTC. Its translation is CAWSVQGGYGYTF.

The chain has TRBV7-8 and TRBJ2-5, with 11 bases lining up with TRBD2. The CDR3 has 20 amino acids. The V segment lost 1 base and the J segment 5 bases; nucleotides outside the gene matches: 18. Germline V CDR1 and CDR2: SGHVS, FQNEAQ. The CDR3 DNA sequence: TGTGCCAGCAGCTTAGTAAGAGGGGGGCGACTAGCGGGGCTGGTGGAGACCCAGTACTTC. Translated: CASSLVRGGRLAGLVETQYF.

This rearrangement joins TRBV7-9 to TRBJ2-1, with a weak D call TRBD2 (6 bases). V was shortened by 3 bases and J by 6 bases, with 15 bases between the two germline ends. Germline CDR1 is SEHNR and CDR2 is FQNEAQ (reference sequence). The CDR3 sequence is 15 residues long. The CDR3 DNA sequence: TGTGCCAGCAGCTTCCCCGCCGCGGGGCTCAATGAGCAGTTCTTC. This gives the protein CASSFPAAGLNEQFF.

V and J are TRBV4-2 and TRBJ1-2, with TRBD1 matching over 7 bases. CDR1 and CDR2 (germline): LGHNA, YNFKEQ. V was clipped by 5 bases and J by 4 bases; unmatched bases: 7. This CDR3 spans 14 amino acids. The CDR3 loop is CASSDSGGSYGYTF. The CDR3 nucleotides are TGTGCCAGCAGCGACTCAGGGGGAAGCTATGGCTACACCTTC.

Turning to this clone: Distinct nucleotide sequences in the sample also encode this CDR3. The DNA for the CDR3 is TGCAGTGCGACCCGGACAGGGGAAGCTTTCTTT. It is translated as CSATRTGEAFF. The V call is TRBV20-1, the J call TRBJ1-1, with 8 positions matching TRBD1. The CDR3 length is 11 residues. Germline CDR1 reads DFQATT; CDR2 reads SNEGSKA (reference sequence). J was trimmed by 8 bases and V by 6 bases; bases with no gene match: 5.

The V gene is TRBV6-5, the J gene TRBJ2-7; 9 bases align to TRBD1. J lost 4 bases, V lost 7 bases, and 5 bases had no gene match. Germline CDR1 and CDR2: MNHEY and SVGAGI. CDR3 length equals 13 residues. CDR3 DNA sequence: TGTGCCAGCACTACAGGGGGCGCGTACGAGCAGTACTTC. It specifies CASTTGGAYEQYF.

The rearrangement joins TRBV7-3 to TRBJ2-7; 7 bases match TRBD2. The CDR3 spans 19 residues. The ends lost 1 base at V and 1 base at J; junction bases unmatched: 16. Looked up from germline, CDR1 is SGHTA and CDR2 is FQGTGA. The CDR3 loop is CASSLRLRPLAAPSYEQYF. CDR3 sequence (DNA): TGTGCCAGCAGCTTAAGGCTCCGCCCGCTAGCGGCCCCTTCCTACGAGCAGTACTTC. Together with reference TRBV7-3 and TRBJ2-7, the CDR3 gives the full variable domain: GAGVSQTPSNKVTEKGKYVELRCDPISGHTALYWYRQSLGQGPEFLIYFQGTGAADDSGLPNDRFFAVRPEGSVSTLKIQRTERGDSAVYLCASSLRLRPLAAPSYEQYFGPGTRLTVT.

V and J are TRBV25-1 and TRBJ2-5; 7 nucleotides match TRBD2. Germline V gene data show CDR1 as MGHDK and CDR2 as SYGVNS. Trimming removed 5 bases from V and 0 bases from J; junction bases left unmatched: 6. This CDR3 region has 15 residues. The CDR3 spells CASSSPSGYQETQYF. CDR3 sequence (DNA): TGTGCCAGCAGTTCGCCTAGCGGCTACCAAGAGACCCAGTACTTC.

This clone came up a few times. V is TRBV5-1 and J is TRBJ2-5, with TRBD2 matching over 14 bases. The CDR3 extends over 17 amino acids. V trimming: 0 bases; J trimming: 5 bases; junction bases outside the gene matches: 6. CDR1 is SGHRS, CDR2 YFSETQ, per germline. The CDR3 spells CASSLVGTSGRGETQYF. CDR3 nucleotide sequence: TGCGCCAGCAGCTTGGTGGGGACTAGCGGGAGAGGGGAGACCCAGTACTTC. The complete variable domain, with remaining parts taken from reference TRBV5-1 and TRBJ2-5, reads KAGVTQTPRYLIKTRGQQVTLSCSPISGHRSVSWYQQTPGQGLQFLFEYFSETQRNKGNFPGRFSGRQFSNSRSEMNVSTLELGDSALYLCASSLVGTSGRGETQYFGPGTRLLVL.

The CDR3 reads CASSTRQGTVEAFF. In DNA, the CDR3 is TGTGCCAGCAGCACCCGACAGGGTACGGTTGAAGCTTTCTTT. The chain uses TRBV14 and TRBJ1-1, with 7 bases lining up with TRBD1. The CDR3 has 14 amino acids. Trimming took 5 bases from V and 7 from J; bases not matched to a gene: 10. Germline lookup yields CDR1 SGHDN and CDR2 FVKESK.

The V gene is TRBV19, the J gene TRBJ2-7; possibly TRBD2 for D (7 bases). The germline V gene has CDR1 LNHDA and CDR2 SQIVND (reference sequence). Trimming pared 4 bases from V and 6 bases from J, leaving 13 bases between. The CDR3 has 13 amino acids. This CDR3 reads CASSSVGGLEQYF. CDR3 sequence (DNA): TGTGCCAGTAGTAGTGTGGGGGGGCTCGAGCAGTACTTC.

The chain is built from TRBV7-3 and TRBJ2-5; TRBD2 is a possible D gene (5 bases). From germline, CDR1 is SGHTA and CDR2 FQGTGA. Trimming cost V 5 bases and J 8 bases, with 12 bases left between them. This CDR3 has 12 amino acids. The CDR3 is CASSRERGTQYF. The CDR3 DNA reads TGTGCCAGCAGCCGCGAACGGGGAACCCAGTACTTC. The complete variable domain, with remaining parts taken from reference TRBV7-3 and TRBJ2-5, reads GAGVSQTPSNKVTEKGKYVELRCDPISGHTALYWYRQSLGQGPEFLIYFQGTGAADDSGLPNDRFFAVRPEGSVSTLKIQRTERGDSAVYLCASSRERGTQYFGPGTRLLVL.

The V call is TRBV9, the J call TRBJ2-7; tentative D call: TRBD1 (5 bases). V was pared by 0 bases and J by 4 bases, with 11 bases between. Germline CDR1 reads SGDLS; CDR2 reads YYNGEE. This CDR3 is 14 amino acids long. CDR3: CASSVGGKGYEQYF. The CDR3 coding sequence is TGTGCCAGCAGCGTAGGAGGAAAGGGGTACGAGCAGTACTTC.

This sequence joins TRBV2 and TRBJ1-1; D is ambiguous. There are 14 residues in the CDR3. Germline lookup yields CDR1 SNHLY and CDR2 FYNNEI. V gave up 7 bases and J gave up 0 bases, with 12 bases separating them. This CDR3 is CASMRGLLNTEAFF. CDR3 coding DNA: TGTGCCAGCATGAGAGGGCTTTTGAACACTGAAGCTTTCTTT.

In this sample, this clone turned up once. The chain combines TRBV10-3 with TRBJ1-2; D remains ambiguous. The CDR3 spans 15 residues. V was trimmed by 0 bases and J by 8 bases, leaving 16 bases between them. Germline CDR1 reads ENHRY; CDR2 reads SYGVKD. The CDR3 DNA reads TGTGCCATCAGTGAGTCGGCGGGCCAAATCGGGGGCTACACCTTC. Protein: CAISESAGQIGGYTF.

The CDR3 region is CASSSDRESYTF. CDR3 coding DNA: TGTGCCAGCAGCAGTGACAGGGAGAGCTACACCTTC. The rearrangement uses TRBV7-9 and TRBJ1-2, with 7 bases that match TRBD1. Per germline, CDR1 SEHNR and CDR2 FQNEAQ (reference sequence). V was pared by 5 bases and J by 9 bases, with 6 bases of the junction left unmatched. This CDR3 region has 12 residues. Variable domain in full (rest from reference TRBV7-9 and TRBJ1-2): DTGVSQNPRHKITKRGQNVTFRCDPISEHNRLYWYRQTLGQGPEFLTYFQNEAQLEKSRLLSDRFSAERPKGSFSTLEIQRTEQGDSAMYLCASSSDRESYTFGSGTRLTVV.

This clone was detected once. The chain combines TRBV3-1 (or the pseudogene TRBV3-2) with TRBJ1-1, with 8 bases that match TRBD1. Germline CDR1 reads LGHDT; CDR2 reads YNNKEL (reference sequence). This CDR3 has 14 amino acids. The trim removed 1 base at V and 10 bases at J, leaving 8 bases unmatched. CDR3 in DNA: TGTGCCAGCAGCCAAGGGGGGGCAGGGGGCGGAGCTTTCTTT. Protein sequence: CASSQGGAGGGAFF.

This chain connects TRBV28 to TRBJ1-5; 9 bases are a match to TRBD1. Per the germline V gene, CDR1 is MDHEN and CDR2 is SYDVKM. This CDR3 comprises 14 residues. Trimming at V came to 6 bases and at J to 7 bases, leaving 7 bases not matched to a gene. The CDR3 DNA is TGTGCCAGCAGCCTGACAGGGGGAGGGCAGCCCCAGCATTTT. Translation gives CASSLTGGGQPQHF.

This clone has only one observation. This chain links TRBV13 with TRBJ2-5, with a tentative D call TRBD2 (7 bases). The CDR3 has 15 residues. Germline CDR1 is PRHDT and CDR2 is FYEKMQ (reference sequence). The V and J ends lost 5 bases and 4 bases respectively, with 17 bases between them. The CDR3 bases are TGTGCCAGCAGCCGTCCGGTAGGGGGGGGAGAGACCCAGTACTTC. Its translation: CASSRPVGGGETQYF.

The CDR3 DNA reads as TGTGCCAGCCGCGAGATAGGGACAGCTGGGAGCGGGGAGCTGTTTTTT. Amino acids: CASREIGTAGSGELFF. The chain couples TRBV27 to TRBJ2-2; 7 bases match TRBD1. This CDR3 comprises 16 residues. Germline-derived CDR1 and CDR2 are MNHEY and SMNVEV (reference sequence). Trimming at V came to 8 bases and at J to 7 bases, leaving 16 bases not matched to a gene.

The V call is TRBV6-5, the J call TRBJ1-3; TRBD1 matches at 7 bases. V was pared by 5 bases and J by 8 bases, with 9 bases of the junction left unmatched. CDR3 length equals 14 residues. Germline V gene data show CDR1 as MNHEY and CDR2 as SVGAGI. The CDR3 sequence: CASSLRDSKDTIYF. The CDR3 DNA follows: TGTGCCAGCAGTCTCCGGGACAGTAAGGACACCATATATTTT.

The V call is TRBV18, the J call TRBJ1-2; D is unclear. CDR3 length: 15 amino acids. V was shortened by 3 bases and J by 2 bases, with 13 bases between the two germline ends. From germline, CDR1 is KGHSH and CDR2 LQKENI. In DNA form, the CDR3 reads TGTGCCAGCTCACCGTTAAGCGACGCCAACTATGGCTACACCTTC. Protein product: CASSPLSDANYGYTF.

In nucleotides, the CDR3 is TGTGCCAGCAGCTTGGGTCTCAATGAAAAACTGTTTTTT. This codes for CASSLGLNEKLFF. This rearrangement joins TRBV5-6 to TRBJ1-4; D remains unclear. V lost 0 bases, J lost 5 bases, and 5 bases lay in between. The germline gives CDR1 SGHDT, CDR2 YYEEEE. CDR3 length: 13 amino acids.

The chain links TRBV7-8 to TRBJ2-7; TRBD2 is a possible D gene (5 bases). Trimming pared 1 base from V and 2 bases from J, leaving 9 bases between. Germline V CDR1 and CDR2: SGHVS, FQNEAQ. The CDR3 extends over 14 amino acids. The CDR3 is CASSLGGAAYEQYF. Written as DNA, the CDR3 is TGTGCCAGCAGCTTAGGGGGAGCCGCCTACGAGCAGTACTTC.

The chain joins TRBV11-3 to TRBJ2-1; D is ambiguous. Deletions cut 0 bases from V and 3 bases from J, with 6 bases between. Germline-derived CDR1 and CDR2 are SGHNT and YENEEA. This CDR3 is built from 14 residues. CDR3 residues: CASSLDGFYNEQFF. The CDR3 DNA follows: TGTGCCAGCAGCTTAGATGGCTTCTACAATGAGCAGTTCTTC.

CDR3 DNA sequence: TGTGCCAGCTCCCAACAGGGTCTAGGAGAGACCCAGTACTTC. Translating it yields CASSQQGLGETQYF. The V and J genes are TRBV18 and TRBJ2-5, with TRBD1 as a possible D gene (6 bases). The ends were cut back, 6 bases at V and 4 bases at J, with 15 bases in the middle. Looked up from germline, CDR1 is KGHSH and CDR2 is LQKENI. The CDR3 contains 14 residues. The whole variable domain, remainder taken from reference TRBV18 and TRBJ2-5, is NAGVMQNPRHLVRRRGQEARLRCSPMKGHSHVYWYRQLPEEGLKFMVYLQKENIIDESGMPKERFSAEFPKEGPSILRIQQVVRGDSAAYFCASSQQGLGETQYFGPGTRLLVL.

The chain recombines TRBV29-1 with TRBJ1-3, with D hard to call. Trimming shortened V by 1 base and J by 2 bases, and 18 bases separated the two germline ends. Germline-derived CDR1 and CDR2 are SQVTM and ANQGSEA. The CDR3 consists of 17 residues. CDR3 sequence reads: CSVEVRNRQVPGNTIYF. CDR3 DNA: TGCAGCGTTGAAGTGCGAAATCGGCAGGTCCCTGGAAACACCATATATTTT.